Presented here are 11 T cell receptor beta chains from one specimen sequenced in a study of early T cells in non-severe SARS-CoV-2 infection. Each CDR3 protein gets one entry after TCRdb re-called the 5' RACE reads with MiXCR. Among about 56,000 distinct CDR3 sequences listed, under 12% were seen once. The material sequenced was whole blood. All receptors come from an adult who was a healthcare worker with PCR-confirmed SARS-CoV-2 infection or an uninfected control (not recorded which).

At least ten counts were recorded for this clonotype. The chain couples TRBV25-1 to TRBJ2-7; tentatively, D is TRBD1 (5 bases). CDR3 size: 13 residues. V was trimmed by 8 bases and J by 0 bases, leaving 11 bases between them. Per germline, CDR1 MGHDK and CDR2 SYGVNS. The CDR3 DNA reads as TGTGCCAGCCGCGAGGACAACTCCTACGAGCAGTACTTC. It codes for CASREDNSYEQYF.

This clonotype is medium-sized in the sample. The chain joins TRBV20-1 to TRBJ2-1; either TRBD1 or TRBD2 may fit D (6 bases each). Trimming cost V 3 bases and J 8 bases, with 20 bases left between them. The CDR3 totals 15 residues. Germline CDR1 DFQATT, CDR2 SNEGSKA (reference sequence). The CDR3 DNA follows: TGCAGTGCTAGGGCTCTGACAGGAGGGTTGGATGAGCAGTTCTTC. Residues: CSARALTGGLDEQFF.

The DNA of the CDR3 is TGCGCCAGCAGCTTGACGGTGAACACTGAAGCTTTCTTT. This sequence encodes CASSLTVNTEAFF. The V call is TRBV5-1, the J call TRBJ1-1; D uncertain. The V end was cut by 1 base, the J end by 0 bases, with 4 bases between. The CDR3 is 13 amino acids. Looked up from germline, CDR1 is SGHRS and CDR2 is YFSETQ.

This clonotype was seen only a few times. CDR3 bases: TGCGCCAGCAGCTTGGCCAGGTCCGGGCCGGAGACCCAGTACTTC. Residues: CASSLARSGPETQYF. The V gene is TRBV5-1, the J gene TRBJ2-5; D unresolved. CDR1 and CDR2 (germline): SGHRS, YFSETQ. This CDR3 has 15 amino acids. Trimming left V 0 bases short and J 5 bases short, with 14 bases between.

This clonotype came up many times. The chain joins TRBV14 to TRBJ2-3; D is unresolved. The germline V gene encodes CDR1 SGHDN and CDR2 FVKESK. The CDR3 has 12 amino acids. V was trimmed by 2 bases and J by 4 bases, leaving 4 bases between them. The CDR3 DNA is TGTGCCAGCAGCCAACGGTCAGATACGCAGTATTTT. Amino acid sequence: CASSQRSDTQYF. The variable domain in full, completed from reference TRBV14 and TRBJ2-3, reads EAGVTQFPSHSVIEKGQTVTLRCDPISGHDNLYWYRRVMGKEIKFLLHFVKESKQDESGMPNNRFLAERTGGTYSTLKVQPAELEDSGVYFCASSQRSDTQYFGPGTRLTVL.

The chain is built from TRBV4-2 and TRBJ1-1; D is perhaps TRBD1 (5 bases). CDR1 and CDR2 from the germline V gene are LGHNA and YNFKEQ. Deletions cut 1 base from V and 3 bases from J, with 15 bases between. The CDR3 is 16 amino acids. CDR3 coding DNA: TGTGCCAGCAGCCAAGGTGAGGGGCGCAGATACACTGAAGCTTTCTTT. Translating it yields CASSQGEGRRYTEAFF.

The V and J genes are TRBV7-9 and TRBJ1-2; D not certain. Germline-derived CDR1 and CDR2 are SEHNR and FQNEAQ (reference sequence). The ends were cut back, 5 bases at V and 4 bases at J, with 2 bases in the middle. This CDR3 has 10 residues. CDR3 residues: CASSGYGYTF. The CDR3 nucleotides read TGTGCCAGCAGCGGCTATGGCTACACCTTC.

The table lists this clonotype with a few counts. The V and J genes are TRBV20-1 and TRBJ1-2; the D gene is possibly TRBD1 (6 bases). The CDR3 runs 15 residues. The V gene's germline CDR1 is DFQATT and CDR2 SNEGSKA (reference sequence). With 0 bases removed from V and 0 bases from J, the gap between germline ends came to 11 bases. The DNA for the CDR3 is TGCAGTGCTAGAGATGCAGGACAGTCTAACTATGGCTACACCTTC. It yields the protein CSARDAGQSNYGYTF.

This clonotype was seen only a few times. The rearrangement joins TRBV4-1 to TRBJ2-7; 8 bases line up with TRBD1. V lost 1 base, J lost 5 bases, and 7 bases stayed unmatched. Germline V gives CDR1 MGHRA, CDR2 YSYEKL. The CDR3 is 15 residues long. CDR3 sequence: CASSQADRGSNEQYF. The CDR3 nucleotides are TGCGCCAGCAGCCAAGCCGACAGGGGTAGCAACGAGCAGTACTTC.

This clonotype has at least ten counts. This chain uses TRBV7-2 with TRBJ2-7; a weak D match, TRBD2 (6 bases). The V gene lost 4 bases and the J gene lost 3 bases, with 13 bases spanning the gap. CDR3 length: 14 amino acids. Germline V gene sequence: CDR1 SGHTA, CDR2 FQGNSA. CDR3 nucleotide sequence: TGTGCCAGCAGCTCCTCGGGACTCCTCTACGAGCAGTACTTC. Protein sequence: CASSSSGLLYEQYF. The variable domain in full, completed from reference TRBV7-2 and TRBJ2-7, reads GAGVSQSPSNKVTEKGKDVELRCDPISGHTALYWYRQSLGQGLEFLIYFQGNSAPDKSGLPSDRFSAERTGGSVSTLTIQRTQQEDSAVYLCASSSSGLLYEQYFGPGTRLTVT.

The sample holds a few counts of this clonotype. The DNA of the CDR3 is TGTGCCAGTAGTCCGACCGGGACAGGGGGTGGGTACGAGCAGTACTTC. Encoded protein: CASSPTGTGGGYEQYF. The chain couples TRBV19 to TRBJ2-7; TRBD1 matches at 11 bases. Germline values: CDR1 LNHDA, CDR2 SQIVND (reference sequence). This CDR3 contains 16 residues. V was clipped by 5 bases and J by 4 bases; unmatched bases: 10.